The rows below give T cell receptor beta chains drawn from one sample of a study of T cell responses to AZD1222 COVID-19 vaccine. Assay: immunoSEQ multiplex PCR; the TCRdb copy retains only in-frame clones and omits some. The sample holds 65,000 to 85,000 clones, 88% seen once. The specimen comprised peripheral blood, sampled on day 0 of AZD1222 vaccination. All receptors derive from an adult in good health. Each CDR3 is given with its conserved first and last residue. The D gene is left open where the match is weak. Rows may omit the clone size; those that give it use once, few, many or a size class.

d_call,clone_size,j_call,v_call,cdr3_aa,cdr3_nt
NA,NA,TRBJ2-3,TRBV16,CASSQAARAVTDTQYF,TGTGCCAGCAGCCAAGCTGCGCGGGCTGTGACAGATACGCAGTATTTT
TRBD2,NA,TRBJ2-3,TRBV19,CASRRRGGPTDTQYF,TGTGCCAGTAGAAGGCGGGGGGGCCCCACAGATACGCAGTATTTT
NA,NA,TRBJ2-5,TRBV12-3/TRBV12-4,CASSLDSRSTQYF,TGTGCCAGCAGCCTGGACAGCCGTTCTACCCAGTACTTC
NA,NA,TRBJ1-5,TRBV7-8,CASSSPPGRLRGNQPQHF,TGTGCCAGCAGCTCCCCCCCGGGCAGACTGAGGGGCAATCAGCCCCAGCATTTT
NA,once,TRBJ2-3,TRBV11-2,CASSLADTQYF,TGTGCCAGCAGCTTAGCGGATACGCAGTATTTT
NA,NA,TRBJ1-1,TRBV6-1,CASSVLGLGLDTEAFF,TGTGCCAGCAGTGTTCTGGGGTTAGGGTTGGACACTGAAGCTTTCTTT
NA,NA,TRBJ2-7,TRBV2,CASRPSLYEQYF,TGTGCCAGCAGGCCTAGTTTATACGAGCAGTACTTC
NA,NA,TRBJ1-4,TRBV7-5,CVRSLVEPVRDPNEKLFF,TGTGTCAGAAGCTTAGTTGAGCCAGTCAGGGACCCTAATGAAAAACTGTTTTTT
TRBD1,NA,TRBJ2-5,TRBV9,CASSPPAGAGTGPWETQYF,TGTGCCAGCAGCCCTCCCGCAGGAGCCGGGACAGGGCCCTGGGAGACCCAGTACTTC
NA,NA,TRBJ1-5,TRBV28,CASSEWIPGRNQPQHF,TGTGCCAGCAGCGAGTGGATTCCTGGTCGAAATCAGCCCCAGCATTTT